The entry that follows covers one T cell receptor beta chain sequence. Its specificity is unknown. These data come from a study of OX40 agonist ivuxolimab in advanced cancers. For the study at large: Three patients responded partially, comprising one with hepatocellular carcinoma and two with cutaneous melanoma. Findings of the study overall: Researchers did not establish what antigens the expanded peripheral T cells target.

The assay was immunoSEQ multiplex PCR, and TCRdb's table has in-frame clones only and misses some. The sample records approximately 52,000 clones, about 90% being singletons. Germline V gene lookup returns CDR1 LNHDA and CDR2 SQIVND (reference sequence). The V gene end was trimmed by 9 bases and the J gene end by 5 bases; junction bases not matched to a gene: 9. CDR3 length: 13 amino acids. The source is an adult with an advanced solid tumor such as melanoma, head and neck, liver or kidney cancer. Specimen: CD4+ or CD8+ T cells sorted from blood, collected in a trial of the OX40 agonist ivuxolimab. J is TRBJ2-5 and V is TRBV19, with 7 bases that match TRBD1. CDR3 in amino acids: CASGQDRLETQYF. Written as DNA, the CDR3 is TGTGCCAGCGGACAGGACAGGCTGGAGACCCAGTACTTC.